This TCR beta chain comes out of a study of cytomegalovirus exposure and HLA in healthy donors. PCR involved 60 Vbeta and 13 Jbeta primers. Using immunoSEQ multiplex PCR, the repertoire was profiled, and TCRdb retains in-frame clones only, with some absent. The sample has about 130,000 clones; roughly 85% are singletons. This clone was counted between two and nine times. The antigen is not known. This CDR3 has 15 amino acids. The germline gives CDR1 SEHNR, CDR2 FQNEAQ (reference sequence). V was pared by 2 bases and J by 5 bases, with 7 bases of the junction left unmatched. General study results and limits: Analysis performed later showed TCR beta chains linked to HLA being more clonally expanded than equally common others.

This sequence originates from a boy between 5 and 17 years old in good health and CMV-seronegative. The rearrangement uses TRBV7-9 and TRBJ1-1; TRBD1 matches at 8 bases. The sequenced material came from PBMCs. In DNA form, the CDR3 reads TGTGCCAGCAGCTTACAGGGGGCGATGGGAACTGAAGCTTTCTTT. It yields the protein CASSLQGAMGTEAFF.